The 24 T cell receptor beta chains presented below share a single source sample, sequenced in a study of blood T cell repertoires in COVID-19. The method was immunoSEQ multiplex PCR; TCRdb's version includes in-frame clones alone and lacks a portion of them. The sample carries about 140,000 clones, around 79% recorded once. Sequences were obtained from peripheral blood. Receptors were obtained from a man aged 50 or older with active or convalescent COVID-19.

This clone has a handful of counts. The chain links TRBV28 to TRBJ2-2; maybe TRBD1 (6 bases). The CDR3 is 17 amino acids. Trimming cost V 6 bases and J 6 bases, with 23 bases left between them. The germline CDR1 and CDR2 sequences are MDHEN and SYDVKM. The CDR3 DNA sequence: TGTGCCAGCAGCCTAGGGGGAGCAGCGCACACTTCCGGGGAGCTGTTTTTT. Translated, it gives CASSLGGAAHTSGELFF.

V gene TRBV7-2 combines with J gene TRBJ2-2; 9 nucleotides match TRBD2. CDR1 is SGHTA, CDR2 FQGNSA, per germline. CDR3 length: 16 amino acids. The trim removed 4 bases at V and 5 bases at J, leaving 8 bases unmatched. CDR3 sequence reads: CASSYIAGELTGELFF. In DNA form, the CDR3 reads TGTGCCAGCAGCTACATAGCGGGAGAATTAACCGGGGAGCTGTTTTTT.

This chain uses TRBV19 with TRBJ1-2; 7 positions match TRBD1. The CDR3 is made up of 14 amino acids. J was trimmed by 8 bases and V by 5 bases; bases with no gene match: 11. CDR1 and CDR2 (germline): LNHDA, SQIVND (reference sequence). CDR3 sequence: CASSPEGASYGYTF. As DNA, the CDR3 is TGTGCCAGTAGTCCCGAGGGGGCTTCCTACGGCTACACCTTC.

This clone was recorded only once. The rearrangement joins TRBV27 to TRBJ1-1, with D possibly matching TRBD1 (5 bases). The germline V gene encodes CDR1 MNHEY and CDR2 SMNVEV (reference sequence). This CDR3 is 13 amino acids long. Trimming removed 6 bases from V and 1 base from J, with 9 bases in between. In nucleotides, the CDR3 is TGTGCCAGCAGGACAAGGGGGAACACTGAAGCTTTCTTT. Its protein product is CASRTRGNTEAFF.

The chain recombines TRBV11-2 with TRBJ1-2; TRBD1 is a possible D gene (6 bases). Germline V gene data show CDR1 as SGHAT and CDR2 as FQNNGV. The CDR3 is 15 amino acids. V lost 2 bases to trimming and J lost 3 bases, with 13 bases between them. The CDR3 region has the DNA TGTGCCAGCAGCTTAATCAGGGGAAGAGACTATGGCTACACCTTC. Translation: CASSLIRGRDYGYTF.

V is TRBV9 and J is TRBJ1-5, with D uncertain. CDR3 length: 12 amino acids. The V gene's germline CDR1 is SGDLS and CDR2 YYNGEE. The V end lost 4 bases, the J end lost 4 bases, and 6 bases lay between the germline ends. CDR3 in amino acids: CASSLLNQPQHF. The CDR3 bases are TGTGCCAGCAGCCTACTTAATCAGCCCCAGCATTTT.

The sample holds one count of this clone. The chain links TRBV15 to TRBJ2-3; 7 nucleotides align to TRBD2. V lost 2 bases to trimming and J lost 4 bases; unmatched junction nucleotides: 9. The CDR3 consists of 16 residues. Germline lookup yields CDR1 LNHNV and CDR2 YYDKDF (reference sequence). CDR3 nucleotides: TGTGCCACCAGCAGATTACGGACTAGTCGGGCAGATACGCAGTATTTT. It yields the protein CATSRLRTSRADTQYF.

V gene TRBV14 combines with J gene TRBJ2-1; 12 bases are a match to TRBD2. The CDR3 extends over 20 amino acids. Germline CDR1 SGHDN, CDR2 FVKESK. J lost 0 bases, V lost 0 bases, and 9 bases had no gene match. The CDR3 DNA reads as TGTGCCAGCAGCCAAGACAAAAGGCTAGCGGGAGGGTTCTCCTACAATGAGCAGTTCTTC. It yields the protein CASSQDKRLAGGFSYNEQFF.

The chain joins TRBV7-2 to TRBJ2-7, with TRBD2 identical over 9 bases. After removal of 5 bases from V and 5 bases from J, the junction contained 13 bases not matched to a gene. This CDR3 has 16 residues. The germline V gene has CDR1 SGHTA and CDR2 FQGNSA. The CDR3 coding sequence is TGTGCCAGCAGCCTAGGGCATGTAGCGGGAGTCAACGAGCAGTACTTC. Translating it yields CASSLGHVAGVNEQYF.

The genes are TRBV9 and TRBJ2-7; 11 bases are shared with TRBD2. The CDR3 is 15 residues long. The ends lost 3 bases at V and 5 bases at J; junction bases unmatched: 7. CDR1 is SGDLS and CDR2 is YYNGEE in the germline V gene. The CDR3 DNA follows: TGTGCCAGCAGCGCTAGCGGGAGGCCTTTAAACGAGCAGTACTTC. It specifies CASSASGRPLNEQYF.

The rearrangement uses TRBV6-5 and TRBJ2-5; possibly TRBD1 for D (5 bases). The V gene's germline CDR1 is MNHEY and CDR2 SVGAGI. The CDR3 loop spans 15 amino acids. V dropped 0 bases and J dropped 4 bases, with 12 bases sitting between them. The CDR3: CASSYSRTPPETQYF. In nucleotides, the CDR3 is TGTGCCAGCAGTTACTCTCGGACACCCCCAGAGACCCAGTACTTC.

The rearrangement joins TRBV18 to TRBJ2-1, with 9 bases that match TRBD2. This CDR3 is built from 16 residues. Germline CDR1 reads KGHSH; CDR2 reads LQKENI. Unmatched junction bases numbered 8, after V lost 1 base and J lost 7 bases. This chain's CDR3 is CASSPRPSGKGNEQFF. CDR3 DNA: TGTGCCAGCTCACCACGGCCTAGCGGGAAAGGGAATGAGCAGTTCTTC.

The table lists this clone with a count of one. The chain has TRBV2 and TRBJ2-3, with 8 bases identical to TRBD2. The V and J ends lost 3 bases and 5 bases, in that order; junction bases with no gene match: 7. The CDR3 is 15 residues long. Per the germline V gene, CDR1 is SNHLY and CDR2 is FYNNEI. In nucleotides, the CDR3 is TGTGCCAGCAGTGAGGGCGGGAGGAAGGGAGATACGCAGTATTTT. This gives the protein CASSEGGRKGDTQYF.

This clone came up a few times. V gene TRBV18 combines with J gene TRBJ2-7, with 7 bases identical to TRBD2. The CDR3 spans 13 residues. Germline trimming cut 4 bases from V and 5 bases from J; bases unmatched to any gene: 5. Germline loops: CDR1 KGHSH, CDR2 LQKENI. This CDR3 is CASSRSGTDEQYF. The CDR3 DNA reads TGTGCCAGCTCACGGAGCGGGACCGACGAGCAGTACTTC. The variable domain in full, with the rest retrieved from reference TRBV18 and TRBJ2-7, is NAGVMQNPRHLVRRRGQEARLRCSPMKGHSHVYWYRQLPEEGLKFMVYLQKENIIDESGMPKERFSAEFPKEGPSILRIQQVVRGDSAAYFCASSRSGTDEQYFGPGTRLTVT.

The chain combines TRBV10-3 with TRBJ2-6; 7 nucleotides match TRBD2. V was clipped by 6 bases and J by 4 bases; unmatched bases: 6. There are 15 residues in the CDR3. Germline V lookup: CDR1 ENHRY, CDR2 SYGVKD. The CDR3 DNA reads as TGTGCCATCAGCGTGGGGGAGGGCGGGGCCAACGTCCTGACTTTC. It specifies CAISVGEGGANVLTF.

The chain couples TRBV5-4 to TRBJ1-2; D remains unclear. Germline assignment: CDR1 SGHNT and CDR2 YYREEE (reference sequence). The CDR3 is 12 amino acids. Deletions cut 4 bases from V and 4 bases from J, with 8 bases between. The CDR3 nucleotides read TGTGCCAGCAGCATGGACGGCTATGGCTACACCTTC. Translation: CASSMDGYGYTF.

This clone was seen a handful of times. The rearrangement links TRBV11-3 to TRBJ2-3; no firm D call. Germline V gene lookup returns CDR1 SGHNT and CDR2 YENEEA. With 0 bases removed from V and 0 bases from J, the gap between germline ends came to 7 bases. The CDR3 sequence is 15 residues long. This chain's CDR3 is CASSLDLASTDTQYF. Written as DNA, the CDR3 is TGTGCCAGCAGCTTAGATTTGGCTAGCACAGATACGCAGTATTTT.

The rearrangement joins TRBV5-4 to TRBJ1-1; TRBD1 might be the D (5 bases). Trimming pared 6 bases from V and 0 bases from J, leaving 12 bases between. Looked up from germline, CDR1 is SGHNT and CDR2 is YYREEE (reference sequence). This CDR3 region has 14 residues. The CDR3 coding sequence is TGTGCCAGCACCCCGACAGTTATGAACACTGAAGCTTTCTTT. It encodes CASTPTVMNTEAFF.

The genes are TRBV12-3 or TRBV12-4 and TRBJ2-1; TRBD2 matches at 8 bases. This CDR3 comprises 13 residues. V lost 8 bases to trimming and J lost 9 bases; unmatched junction nucleotides: 9. The CDR3 protein is CASRGGTGGEQFF. CDR3 DNA sequence: TGTGCCAGCCGGGGGGGCACAGGTGGTGAGCAGTTCTTC.

The J gene is TRBJ1-2, the V gene TRBV19; D gene uncertain. CDR3 length equals 14 residues. Trimming stripped 2 bases from V and 0 bases from J, with 7 bases between. Germline V gene data show CDR1 as LNHDA and CDR2 as SQIVND (reference sequence). In DNA, the CDR3 is TGTGCCAGTAGTATATTACACCCTAACTATGGCTACACCTTC. Its protein product is CASSILHPNYGYTF.

This clone occurred a few times. V is TRBV28 and J is TRBJ1-3, with D maybe TRBD1 (6 bases). Trimming took 7 bases from V and 4 from J, leaving 17 bases between them. CDR1 and CDR2 (germline): MDHEN, SYDVKM. This CDR3 is built from 15 residues. CDR3 amino acids: CASKARGGRGNTIYF. CDR3 in DNA: TGTGCCAGCAAAGCGAGGGGGGGGAGAGGAAACACCATATATTTT.

A few counts support this clone. The V and J genes are TRBV6-5 and TRBJ1-1, with D possibly TRBD1 on 5 matching bases. The CDR3 loop spans 15 amino acids. Germline V gene data show CDR1 as MNHEY and CDR2 as SVGAGI. V was shortened by 6 bases and J by 5 bases, with 19 bases between the two germline ends. CDR3 DNA: TGTGCCAGCAGGCAATCGGGGGGGGTCGGTACTGAAGCTTTCTTT. It encodes CASRQSGGVGTEAFF.

The table lists this clone with a count of one. The rearrangement links TRBV28 to TRBJ2-3; 9 bases map to TRBD2. Trimming cost V 10 bases and J 2 bases; bases outside gene matches: 7. Germline V gives CDR1 MDHEN, CDR2 SYDVKM. The CDR3 extends over 14 amino acids. CDR3 protein: CATTTSGYTDTQYF. The CDR3 nucleotides are TGTGCCACCACGACTAGCGGCTACACAGATACGCAGTATTTT.

This clone showed up just a few times. CDR3 sequence reads: CAWSPRNYGYTF. DNA for the CDR3: TGTGCCTGGAGTCCTCGGAACTATGGCTACACCTTC. The chain employs TRBV30 and TRBJ1-2, with D uncertain. The germline V gene encodes CDR1 GTSNPN and CDR2 SVGIG (reference sequence). V lost 2 bases, J lost 2 bases, and 6 bases lay in between. This CDR3 has 12 residues.